The clone carrying this T cell receptor (beta chain) was recorded a few times. A single record per CDR3 protein comes from TCRdb applying MiXCR to the 5' RACE reads. This table holds fewer than 150,000 distinct CDR3 sequences, about a sixth found once. This sample was included in a study of T-cell memory formation after mild COVID-19. About the study: Largely, the TCR clusters proved donor specific.

Sample: PBMCs or a T cell subset sorted from them (not recorded which). This TCR derives from a young man who had mild COVID-19 (a few samples of this study predate the infection). Cell type and time point are not known.

CDR3 nucleotides: TGTGCCAGCAGTTCGGGGACAGGAGGGAACACTGAAGCTTTCTTT. It specifies CASSSGTGGNTEAFF. The chain carries TRBV5-4 and TRBJ1-1, with TRBD1 identical over 8 bases. V trimming: 5 bases; J trimming: 1 base; junction bases outside the gene matches: 7. Looked up from germline, CDR1 is SGHNT and CDR2 is YYREEE (reference sequence). The CDR3 is made up of 15 amino acids.